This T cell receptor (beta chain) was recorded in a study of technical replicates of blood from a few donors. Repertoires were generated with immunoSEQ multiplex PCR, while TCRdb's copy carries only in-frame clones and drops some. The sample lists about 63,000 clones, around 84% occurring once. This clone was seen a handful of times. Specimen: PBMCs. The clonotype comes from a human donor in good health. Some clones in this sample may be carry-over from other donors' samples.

The CDR3 loop is CATSTLAGDPQETQYF. Written as DNA, the CDR3 is TGTGCCACCAGCACATTAGCGGGAGACCCCCAAGAGACCCAGTACTTC. This chain joins TRBV15 and TRBJ2-5, with TRBD2 matching 9 bases. V shed 4 bases and J 1 base; nucleotides not matched to a gene: 7. CDR3 length equals 16 residues. Germline CDR1 is LNHNV and CDR2 is YYDKDF (reference sequence).